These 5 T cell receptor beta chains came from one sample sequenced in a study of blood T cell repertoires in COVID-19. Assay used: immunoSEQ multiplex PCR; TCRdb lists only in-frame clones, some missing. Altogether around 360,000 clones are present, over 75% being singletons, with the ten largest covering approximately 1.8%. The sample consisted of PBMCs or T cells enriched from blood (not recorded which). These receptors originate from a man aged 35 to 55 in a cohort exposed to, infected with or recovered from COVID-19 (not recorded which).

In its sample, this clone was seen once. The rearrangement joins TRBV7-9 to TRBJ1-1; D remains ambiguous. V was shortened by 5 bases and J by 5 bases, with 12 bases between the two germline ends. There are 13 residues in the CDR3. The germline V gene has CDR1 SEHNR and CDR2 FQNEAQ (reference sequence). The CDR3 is CASSNRGETEAFF. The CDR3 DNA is TGTGCCAGCAGCAACCGCGGGGAGACTGAAGCTTTCTTT. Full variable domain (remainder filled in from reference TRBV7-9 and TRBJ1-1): DTGVSQNPRHKITKRGQNVTFRCDPISEHNRLYWYRQTLGQGPEFLTYFQNEAQLEKSRLLSDRFSAERPKGSFSTLEIQRTEQGDSAMYLCASSNRGETEAFFGQGTRLTVV.

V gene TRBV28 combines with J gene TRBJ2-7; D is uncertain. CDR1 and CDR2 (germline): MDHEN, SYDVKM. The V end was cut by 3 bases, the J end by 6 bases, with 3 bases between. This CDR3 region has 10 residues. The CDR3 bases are TGTGCCAGCAGTTTCGGCGAGCAGTACTTC. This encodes CASSFGEQYF. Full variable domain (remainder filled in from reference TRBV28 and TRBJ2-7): DVKVTQSSRYLVKRTGEKVFLECVQDMDHENMFWYRQDPGLGLRLIYFSYDVKMKEKGDIPEGYSVSREKKERFSLILESASTNQTSMYLCASSFGEQYFGPGTRLTVT.

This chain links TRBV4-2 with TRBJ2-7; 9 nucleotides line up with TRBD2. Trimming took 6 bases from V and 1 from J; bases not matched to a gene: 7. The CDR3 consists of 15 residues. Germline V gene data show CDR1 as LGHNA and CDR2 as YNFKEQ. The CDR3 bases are TGTGCCAGCAGTCCCGGACTAGCGATTTCCTACGAGCAGTACTTC. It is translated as CASSPGLAISYEQYF.

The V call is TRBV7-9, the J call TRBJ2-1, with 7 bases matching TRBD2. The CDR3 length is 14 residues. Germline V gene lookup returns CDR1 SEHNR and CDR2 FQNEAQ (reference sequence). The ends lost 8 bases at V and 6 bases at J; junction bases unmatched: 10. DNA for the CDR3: TGTGCCAGCCCAACTCGCGGGAGAACCAATGAGCAGTTCTTC. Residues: CASPTRGRTNEQFF.

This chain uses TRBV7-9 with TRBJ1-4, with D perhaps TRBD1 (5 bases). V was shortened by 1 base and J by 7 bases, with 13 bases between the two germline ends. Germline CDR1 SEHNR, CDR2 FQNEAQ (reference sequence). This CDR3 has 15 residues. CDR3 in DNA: TGTGCCAGCAGCTTAGGGACAACAAGGGGTGAAAAACTGTTTTTT. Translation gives CASSLGTTRGEKLFF.